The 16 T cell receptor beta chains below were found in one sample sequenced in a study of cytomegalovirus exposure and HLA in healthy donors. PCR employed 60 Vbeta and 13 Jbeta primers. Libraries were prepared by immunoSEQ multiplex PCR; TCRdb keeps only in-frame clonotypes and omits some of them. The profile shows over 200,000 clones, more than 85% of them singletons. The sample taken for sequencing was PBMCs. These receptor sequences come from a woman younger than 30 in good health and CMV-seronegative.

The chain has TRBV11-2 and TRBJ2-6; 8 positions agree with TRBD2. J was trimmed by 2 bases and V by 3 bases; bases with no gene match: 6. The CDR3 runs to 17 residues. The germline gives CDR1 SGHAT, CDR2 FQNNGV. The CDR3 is CASSFEGGRTGANVLTF. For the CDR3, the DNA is TGTGCCAGCAGCTTCGAAGGCGGGAGGACTGGGGCCAACGTCCTGACTTTC. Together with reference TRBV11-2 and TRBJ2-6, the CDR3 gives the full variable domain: EAGVAQSPRYKIIEKRQSVAFWCNPISGHATLYWYQQILGQGPKLLIQFQNNGVVDDSQLPKDRFSAERLKGVDSTLKIQPAKLEDSAVYLCASSFEGGRTGANVLTFGAGSRLTVL.

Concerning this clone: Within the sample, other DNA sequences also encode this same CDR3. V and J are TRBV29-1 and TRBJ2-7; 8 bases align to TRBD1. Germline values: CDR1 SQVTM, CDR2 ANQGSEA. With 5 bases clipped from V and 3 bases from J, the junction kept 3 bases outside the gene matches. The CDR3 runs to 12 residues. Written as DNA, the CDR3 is TGCAGCGTTCGGACAGGGAGCTACGAGCAGTACTTC. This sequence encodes CSVRTGSYEQYF.

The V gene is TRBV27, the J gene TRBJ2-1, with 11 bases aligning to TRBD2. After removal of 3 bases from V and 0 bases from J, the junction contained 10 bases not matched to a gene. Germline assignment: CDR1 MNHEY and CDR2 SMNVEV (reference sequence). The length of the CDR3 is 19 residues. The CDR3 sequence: CASSFVTSGKTSSYNEQFF. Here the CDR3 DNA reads TGTGCCAGCAGTTTTGTGACTAGCGGGAAAACCAGCTCCTACAATGAGCAGTTCTTC.

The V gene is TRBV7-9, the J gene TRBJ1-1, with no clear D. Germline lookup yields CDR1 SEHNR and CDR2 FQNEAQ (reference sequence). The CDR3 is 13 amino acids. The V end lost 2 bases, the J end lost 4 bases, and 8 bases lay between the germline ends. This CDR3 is CASSLLERTEAFF. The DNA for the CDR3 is TGTGCCAGCAGCTTATTAGAACGCACTGAAGCTTTCTTT.

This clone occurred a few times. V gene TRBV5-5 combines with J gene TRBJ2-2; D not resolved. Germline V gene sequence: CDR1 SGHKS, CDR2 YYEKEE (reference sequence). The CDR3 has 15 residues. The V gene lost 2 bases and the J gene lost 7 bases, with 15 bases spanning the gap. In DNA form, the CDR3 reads TGTGCCAGCAGCTTCCGGCTAGGCGGCGGCGGGGAGCTGTTTTTT. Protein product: CASSFRLGGGGELFF.

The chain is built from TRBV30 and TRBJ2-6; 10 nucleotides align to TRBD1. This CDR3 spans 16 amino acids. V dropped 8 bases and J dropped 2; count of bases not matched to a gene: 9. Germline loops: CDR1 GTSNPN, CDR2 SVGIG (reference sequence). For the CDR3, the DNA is TGTGCCAGAGGACAGGGGGGGTTAACTGGGGCCAACGTCCTGACTTTC. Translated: CARGQGGLTGANVLTF.

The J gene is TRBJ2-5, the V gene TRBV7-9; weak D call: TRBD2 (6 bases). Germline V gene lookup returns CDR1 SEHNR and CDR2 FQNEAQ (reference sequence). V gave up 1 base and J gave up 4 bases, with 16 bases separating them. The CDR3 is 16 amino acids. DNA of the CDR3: TGTGCCAGCAGCTTAGACGAGGACTACAGGACAGAGACCCAGTACTTC. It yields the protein CASSLDEDYRTETQYF.

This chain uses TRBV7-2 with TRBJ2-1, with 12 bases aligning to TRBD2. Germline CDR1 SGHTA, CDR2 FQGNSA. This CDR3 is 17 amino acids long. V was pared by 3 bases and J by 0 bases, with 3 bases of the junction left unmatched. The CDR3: CASSLLAGGPSYNEQFF. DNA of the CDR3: TGTGCCAGCAGCTTGCTAGCGGGAGGGCCCTCCTACAATGAGCAGTTCTTC.

The DNA of the CDR3 is TGCGCCAGCACCTCTCAAGCGGCGAGCTCCTACGAGCAGTACTTC. It is translated as CASTSQAASSYEQYF. V is TRBV5-1 and J is TRBJ2-7, with D possibly TRBD2 on 5 matching bases. The V end lost 6 bases, the J end lost 0 bases, and 16 bases lay between the germline ends. The CDR3 consists of 15 residues. Germline lookup yields CDR1 SGHRS and CDR2 YFSETQ.

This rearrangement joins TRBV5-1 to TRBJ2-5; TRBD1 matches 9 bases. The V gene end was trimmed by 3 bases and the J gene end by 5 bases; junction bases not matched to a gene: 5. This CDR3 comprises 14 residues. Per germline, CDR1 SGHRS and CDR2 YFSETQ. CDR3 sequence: CASSSTGGMETQYF. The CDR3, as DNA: TGCGCCAGCAGCTCAACAGGGGGCATGGAGACCCAGTACTTC.

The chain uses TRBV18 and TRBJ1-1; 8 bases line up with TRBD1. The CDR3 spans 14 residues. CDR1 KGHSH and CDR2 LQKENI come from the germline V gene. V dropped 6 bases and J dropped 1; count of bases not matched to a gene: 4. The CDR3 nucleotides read TGTGCCAGCTCCCCGGACAGGGCGAACACTGAAGCTTTCTTT. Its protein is CASSPDRANTEAFF.

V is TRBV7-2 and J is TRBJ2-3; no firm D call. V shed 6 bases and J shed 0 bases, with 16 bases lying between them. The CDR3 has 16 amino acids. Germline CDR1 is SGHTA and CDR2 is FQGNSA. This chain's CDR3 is CASSYRPWASTDTQYF. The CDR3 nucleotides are TGTGCCAGCAGTTACCGTCCCTGGGCTAGCACAGATACGCAGTATTTT.

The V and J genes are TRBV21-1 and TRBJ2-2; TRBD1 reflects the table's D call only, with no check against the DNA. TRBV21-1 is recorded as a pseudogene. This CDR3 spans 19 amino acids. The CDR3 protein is CASSKERWLGAGNTGELFF. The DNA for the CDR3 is TGTGCCAGCAGCAAAGAGAGATGGCTGGGGGCCGGGAACACCGGGGAGCTGTTTTTT.

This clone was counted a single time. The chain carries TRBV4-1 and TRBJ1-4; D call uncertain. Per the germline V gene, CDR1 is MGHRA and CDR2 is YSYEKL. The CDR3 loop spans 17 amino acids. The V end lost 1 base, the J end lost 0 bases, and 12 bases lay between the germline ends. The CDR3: CASSQAPWRATNEKLFF. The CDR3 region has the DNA TGCGCCAGCAGCCAAGCTCCCTGGCGGGCAACTAATGAAAAACTGTTTTTT.

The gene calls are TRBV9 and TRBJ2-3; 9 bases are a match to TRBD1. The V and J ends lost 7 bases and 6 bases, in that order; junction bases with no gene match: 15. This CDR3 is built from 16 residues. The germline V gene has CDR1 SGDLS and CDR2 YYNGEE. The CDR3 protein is CASSGGTGSIEDTQYF. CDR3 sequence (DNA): TGTGCCAGCTCAGGGGGGACAGGGTCCATTGAGGATACGCAGTATTTT.

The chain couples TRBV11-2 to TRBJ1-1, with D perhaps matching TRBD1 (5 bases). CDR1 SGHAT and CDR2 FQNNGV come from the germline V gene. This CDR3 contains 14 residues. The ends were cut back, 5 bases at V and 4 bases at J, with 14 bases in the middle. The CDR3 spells CASSLLGTGTEAFF. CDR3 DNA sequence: TGTGCCAGCAGCCTCCTAGGGACTGGCACTGAAGCTTTCTTT.